The 32 T cell receptor beta chains given below trace back to one sample, sequenced in a study of shared clonotypes between healthy human individuals. TCRdb keeps only in-frame clones here, not all; method: immunoSEQ multiplex PCR. The sample has roughly 410,000 clones; about 96% are singletons. The specimen sequenced was memory CD8+ T cells sorted from blood. Subset defined: CD45RO+ cells pooled with CCR7-negative TemRA cells. These receptors came from a man aged 25 to 45 in good health.

The chain employs TRBV10-3 and TRBJ1-2; D ambiguous. V lost 2 bases, J lost 2 bases, and 15 bases lay in between. The CDR3 runs to 16 residues. Looked up from germline, CDR1 is ENHRY and CDR2 is SYGVKD. CDR3 region: CAISEVRTKPNYGYTF. The CDR3 bases are TGTGCCATCAGTGAGGTTAGGACTAAGCCCAACTATGGCTACACCTTC.

The CDR3 here is CASFRQASYNEQFF. The CDR3 DNA is TGTGCCAGCTTCCGACAGGCCTCCTACAATGAGCAGTTCTTC. The genes are TRBV7-4 and TRBJ2-1; maybe TRBD1 (6 bases). The germline V gene encodes CDR1 SGHVT and CDR2 SQSDAQ. The CDR3 sequence is 14 residues long. Deletions cut 8 bases from V and 0 bases from J, with 11 bases between.

Details on this clone: Additional DNA sequences in this sample encode the identical CDR3. The V and J genes are TRBV5-1 and TRBJ1-5, with D possibly being TRBD1 (6 bases). This CDR3 is 14 amino acids long. V was cut by 0 bases and J by 5 bases, with 9 bases left in between. The germline gives CDR1 SGHRS, CDR2 YFSETQ. This CDR3 reads CASSLEGGDQPQHF. The CDR3 nucleotides are TGCGCCAGCAGCTTGGAGGGGGGCGATCAGCCCCAGCATTTT. Full variable domain (missing parts from reference TRBV5-1 and TRBJ1-5): KAGVTQTPRYLIKTRGQQVTLSCSPISGHRSVSWYQQTPGQGLQFLFEYFSETQRNKGNFPGRFSGRQFSNSRSEMNVSTLELGDSALYLCASSLEGGDQPQHFGDGTRLSIL.

This clone has only a few counts. The chain joins TRBV6-5 to TRBJ2-7; D possibly corresponds to TRBD2 (6 bases). The CDR3 is made up of 13 amino acids. Germline V gene sequence: CDR1 MNHEY, CDR2 SVGAGI. The germline V and J ends were trimmed by 5 bases and 10 bases, with 18 bases remaining between them. The CDR3 DNA sequence: TGTGCCAGCAGTCTTCTCGCCGGGACTCCCCAGTACTTC. It specifies CASSLLAGTPQYF.

V is TRBV5-6 and J is TRBJ2-1; D unresolved. The CDR3 covers 13 residues. Trimming cost V 4 bases and J 8 bases, with 13 bases left between them. Germline CDR1 and CDR2: SGHDT and YYEEEE. The DNA of the CDR3 is TGTGCCAGCAGCGGCGCCGGGTTCTATGAGCAGTTCTTC. This codes for CASSGAGFYEQFF.

The chain uses TRBV30 and TRBJ1-3; no definite D call. V lost 6 bases and J 2 bases, leaving 11 bases between the germline ends. Germline CDR1 reads GTSNPN; CDR2 reads SVGIG (reference sequence). The CDR3 totals 13 residues. The CDR3, as DNA: TGTGCCTGCGAGCCTGCCGCTGGAAACACCATATATTTT. Translating it yields CACEPAAGNTIYF. Together with reference TRBV30 and TRBJ1-3, the CDR3 gives the full variable domain: SQTIHQWPATLVQPVGSPLSLECTVEGTSNPNLYWYRQAAGRGLQLLFYSVGIGQISSEVPQNLSASRPQDRQFILSSKKLLLSDSGFYLCACEPAAGNTIYFGEGSWLTVV.

The chain combines TRBV4-1 with TRBJ2-1; 16 bases map to TRBD2. Unmatched junction bases numbered 9, after V lost 4 bases and J lost 12 bases. This CDR3 has 16 amino acids. Germline values: CDR1 MGHRA, CDR2 YSYEKL. CDR3 region: CASSRTPGLAGGVQFF. CDR3 sequence (DNA): TGCGCCAGCAGCCGAACCCCGGGACTAGCGGGAGGGGTGCAGTTCTTC.

The J gene is TRBJ2-1, the V gene TRBV9; no reliable D call. The V end lost 3 bases, the J end lost 6 bases, and 4 bases lay between the germline ends. The CDR3 runs 11 residues. Germline CDR1 reads SGDLS; CDR2 reads YYNGEE. As DNA, the CDR3 is TGTGCCAGCAGCGGGGCCAATGAGCAGTTCTTC. As protein: CASSGANEQFF.

The chain combines TRBV19 with TRBJ1-5; weak D call: TRBD1 (6 bases). V shed 8 bases and J shed 1 base, with 12 bases lying between them. Germline V gene lookup returns CDR1 LNHDA and CDR2 SQIVND (reference sequence). The CDR3 covers 14 residues. CDR3 loop: CASGTRLSNQPQHF. The DNA of the CDR3 is TGTGCCAGTGGGACAAGGCTCAGCAATCAGCCCCAGCATTTT.

This sequence joins TRBV11-2 and TRBJ1-1, with D perhaps TRBD1 (5 bases). The CDR3 length is 15 residues. The germline CDR1 and CDR2 sequences are SGHAT and FQNNGV. Trimming stripped 4 bases from V and 7 bases from J, with 19 bases between. The CDR3 sequence is CASSSPPRDGIEAFF. Here the CDR3 DNA reads TGTGCCAGCAGCTCCCCACCGAGGGACGGAATTGAAGCTTTCTTT.

This chain links TRBV7-2 with TRBJ2-7; TRBD2 matches 8 bases. This CDR3 is built from 15 residues. CDR1 SGHTA and CDR2 FQGNSA come from the germline V gene. With V trimmed by 6 bases and J by 0 bases, 7 bases remained unmatched. CDR3 amino acids: CASSFRSGISYEQYF. Written as DNA, the CDR3 is TGTGCCAGCAGTTTTCGTAGCGGGATCTCCTACGAGCAGTACTTC. The full variable domain, its missing parts supplied by reference TRBV7-2 and TRBJ2-7, is GAGVSQSPSNKVTEKGKDVELRCDPISGHTALYWYRQSLGQGLEFLIYFQGNSAPDKSGLPSDRFSAERTGGSVSTLTIQRTQQEDSAVYLCASSFRSGISYEQYFGPGTRLTVT.

The chain uses TRBV28 and TRBJ2-7, with 7 positions matching TRBD1. The CDR3 runs 12 residues. Per the germline V gene, CDR1 is MDHEN and CDR2 is SYDVKM. The ends lost 5 bases at V and 4 bases at J; junction bases unmatched: 2. The CDR3 coding sequence is TGTGCCAGCAGTATGACAGGGTACGAGCAGTACTTC. Protein sequence: CASSMTGYEQYF.

A word on this clone: The sample holds other DNA sequences that translate to the same CDR3. The V and J genes are TRBV5-1 and TRBJ2-3; 16 bases match TRBD2. The germline V gene has CDR1 SGHRS and CDR2 YFSETQ. The CDR3 consists of 16 residues. With 4 bases clipped from V and 3 bases from J, the junction kept 2 bases outside the gene matches. The CDR3 coding sequence is TGCGCCAGCAGCCTGGGACTAGCGGGAGGGACAGATACGCAGTATTTT. This encodes CASSLGLAGGTDTQYF.

This sequence joins TRBV7-9 and TRBJ2-3, with D unclear. V lost 1 base and J 2 bases, leaving 10 bases between the germline ends. This CDR3 has 15 amino acids. Germline V gene lookup returns CDR1 SEHNR and CDR2 FQNEAQ (reference sequence). The CDR3 bases are TGTGCCAGCAGCTTAGGGGAACGGCTCACAGATACGCAGTATTTT. Amino acids: CASSLGERLTDTQYF.

The V call is TRBV4-1, the J call TRBJ2-1, with 10 nucleotides matching TRBD2. The CDR3 runs 18 residues. Looked up from germline, CDR1 is MGHRA and CDR2 is YSYEKL. V gave up 1 base and J gave up 2 bases; unmatched junction bases: 8. Here the CDR3 DNA reads TGCGCCAGCAGCCAAGGGAAACTAGCGGGAATCGCCTACAATGAGCAGTTCTTC. This codes for CASSQGKLAGIAYNEQFF.

V gene TRBV28 combines with J gene TRBJ2-7, with a possible D match to TRBD2 (6 bases). This CDR3 region has 13 residues. Trimming pared 6 bases from V and 4 bases from J, leaving 13 bases between. Germline V gene data show CDR1 as MDHEN and CDR2 as SYDVKM. CDR3 loop: CASSLTSRYEQYF. CDR3 coding DNA: TGTGCCAGCAGCCTGACTAGTAGATACGAGCAGTACTTC.

The chain couples TRBV30 to TRBJ2-7, with a weak D call TRBD2 (5 bases). V lost 0 bases and J lost 7, with 13 bases in between. The CDR3 length is 13 residues. Germline CDR1 reads GTSNPN; CDR2 reads SVGIG (reference sequence). The CDR3, as DNA: TGTGCCTGGAGTGTCTCCGGGCCGGGGGAGCAGTACTTC. It encodes CAWSVSGPGEQYF.

This chain connects TRBV9 to TRBJ2-7; 10 positions agree with TRBD2. Germline V gives CDR1 SGDLS, CDR2 YYNGEE. V lost 2 bases, J lost 1 base, and 6 bases stayed unmatched. The CDR3 has 16 amino acids. The CDR3 region is CASSVGSGRASYEQYF. CDR3 nucleotide sequence: TGTGCCAGCAGCGTGGGAAGCGGGAGGGCTTCCTACGAGCAGTACTTC. The full variable domain, with the rest looked up from reference TRBV9 and TRBJ2-7, is DSGVTQTPKHLITATGQRVTLRCSPRSGDLSVYWYQQSLDQGLQFLIQYYNGEERAKGNILERFSAQQFPDLHSELNLSSLELGDSALYFCASSVGSGRASYEQYFGPGTRLTVT.

The chain carries TRBV28 and TRBJ1-1; D perhaps matches TRBD1 (6 bases). The CDR3 length is 14 residues. The V gene lost 7 bases and the J gene lost 7 bases, with 19 bases spanning the gap. The V gene's germline CDR1 is MDHEN and CDR2 SYDVKM. CDR3 loop: CASTLGGNGLEAFF. The CDR3 coding sequence is TGTGCCAGCACCCTAGGGGGAAACGGTCTTGAAGCTTTCTTT.

This chain uses TRBV25-1 with TRBJ2-3, with 8 bases matching TRBD2. CDR3 length: 15 amino acids. The V gene's germline CDR1 is MGHDK and CDR2 SYGVNS. Losses at the gene ends were 2 bases for V and 2 bases for J; bases not matched to a gene: 3. CDR3 loop: CASSETSGPTDTQYF. DNA for the CDR3: TGTGCCAGCAGTGAAACTAGCGGTCCCACAGATACGCAGTATTTT.

The chain is built from TRBV10-2 and TRBJ2-7; TRBD2 agrees at 8 bases. CDR3 length: 14 amino acids. Trimming took 5 bases from V and 0 from J; bases not matched to a gene: 3. CDR1 and CDR2 from the germline V gene are WSHSY and SAAADI. The CDR3 DNA reads as TGCGCCAGCAGTTCCGGGACTAGCTCCTACGAGCAGTACTTC. Protein: CASSSGTSSYEQYF.

The chain has TRBV7-9 and TRBJ2-5; no reliable D call. CDR1 is SEHNR and CDR2 is FQNEAQ in the germline V gene (reference sequence). The length of the CDR3 is 14 residues. V dropped 1 base and J dropped 0 bases, with 6 bases sitting between them. In DNA, the CDR3 is TGTGCCAGCAGCTTAGACTCGTACCAAGAGACCCAGTACTTC. Its protein is CASSLDSYQETQYF.

A note on this clone: Other DNA sequences in the sample encode the same CDR3. The chain links TRBV28 to TRBJ2-7; 10 bases map to TRBD2. The CDR3 has 14 residues. Germline V gene sequence: CDR1 MDHEN, CDR2 SYDVKM. The V gene end was trimmed by 2 bases and the J gene end by 2 bases; junction bases not matched to a gene: 0. CDR3 sequence (DNA): TGTGCCAGCAGTTTAAGCGGGAGGGCCTACGAGCAGTACTTC. Protein product: CASSLSGRAYEQYF.

This chain links TRBV6-1 with TRBJ2-7; 9 positions agree with TRBD1. V shed 6 bases and J 6 bases; nucleotides not matched to a gene: 6. This CDR3 region has 13 residues. In germline, CDR1 is MNHNS, CDR2 SASEGT. The CDR3 DNA is TGTGCCAGCAGCCGGACAGGGGTAGGCGAGCAGTACTTC. This sequence encodes CASSRTGVGEQYF.

The chain carries TRBV2 and TRBJ2-7, with D unresolved. The ends were cut back, 8 bases at V and 3 bases at J, with 5 bases in the middle. Germline V gene lookup returns CDR1 SNHLY and CDR2 FYNNEI. The CDR3 runs 10 residues. The CDR3 nucleotides read TGTGCCAGCGGAAACTACGAGCAGTACTTC. This translates into CASGNYEQYF.

The count of this clone is one. This chain connects TRBV30 to TRBJ2-1, with D possibly TRBD2 on 6 matching bases. V was clipped by 1 base and J by 4 bases, with 23 bases between them. The CDR3 spans 18 residues. Germline-derived CDR1 and CDR2 are GTSNPN and SVGIG (reference sequence). CDR3 loop: CAWSGERNGRDRYNEQFF. The CDR3 nucleotides are TGTGCCTGGAGTGGGGAGCGGAATGGGCGGGACCGATACAATGAGCAGTTCTTC.

This clone was seen only a few times. The gene calls are TRBV19 and TRBJ1-5, with 10 bases matching TRBD1. CDR1 and CDR2 from the germline V gene are LNHDA and SQIVND (reference sequence). With V trimmed by 0 bases and J by 5 bases, 1 base remained unmatched. This CDR3 has 15 residues. CDR3: CASSIEGTGDQPQHF. Here the CDR3 DNA reads TGTGCCAGTAGTATAGAGGGGACAGGGGATCAGCCCCAGCATTTT. The full variable domain, rest sourced from reference TRBV19 and TRBJ1-5, is DGGITQSPKYLFRKEGQNVTLSCEQNLNHDAMYWYRQDPGQGLRLIYYSQIVNDFQKGDIAEGYSVSREKKESFPLTVTSAQKNPTAFYLCASSIEGTGDQPQHFGDGTRLSIL.

This chain connects TRBV30 to TRBJ2-5, with 11 bases identical to TRBD2. The trim removed 6 bases at V and 4 bases at J, leaving 7 bases unmatched. Germline-derived CDR1 and CDR2 are GTSNPN and SVGIG (reference sequence). The CDR3 contains 14 residues. CDR3 DNA: TGTGCCTGTAAGACTAGCGGGAACGGAGAGACCCAGTACTTC. Translating gives CACKTSGNGETQYF.

The chain is built from TRBV6-1 and TRBJ1-6; D is unclear. Trimming shortened V by 7 bases and J by 14 bases, and 21 bases separated the two germline ends. In germline, CDR1 is MNHNS, CDR2 SASEGT. This CDR3 comprises 14 residues. Here the CDR3 DNA reads TGTGCCAGCATGATAGGACGACTGCTTATCACCCTCCACTTT. Translation gives CASMIGRLLITLHF.

This chain links TRBV2 with TRBJ2-1, with 7 bases that match TRBD1. CDR1 and CDR2 from the germline V gene are SNHLY and FYNNEI. CDR3 size: 14 residues. V lost 8 bases and J lost 6; bases outside the gene matches: 10. The CDR3: CASVDRAECNEQFF. The CDR3 DNA is TGTGCCAGCGTAGACAGGGCGGAGTGCAATGAGCAGTTCTTC.

The chain carries TRBV6-6 and TRBJ2-7; TRBD2 matches 7 bases. V trimming: 4 bases; J trimming: 2 bases; junction bases outside the gene matches: 5. The CDR3 totals 14 residues. Germline assignment: CDR1 MNHNY and CDR2 SVGAGI (reference sequence). CDR3: CASSFSTSAYEQYF. The CDR3 bases are TGTGCCAGCAGTTTTTCCACTAGCGCCTACGAGCAGTACTTC.

The chain employs TRBV9 and TRBJ2-1; D is unclear. The CDR3 is 11 residues long. V was trimmed by 2 bases and J by 5 bases, leaving 2 bases between them. CDR1 is SGDLS and CDR2 is YYNGEE in the germline V gene. CDR3 in DNA: TGTGCCAGCAGCGTCCACAATGAGCAGTTCTTC. Translated: CASSVHNEQFF.